Listed below are T cell receptor beta chains from one sample, sequenced in a study of identical twins. TCRdb reprocessed the 5' RACE reads with MiXCR, giving one entry per CDR3 protein. This table holds 500,000 to 700,000 distinct CDR3 sequences, just over 7% found once. Separately, the same data were catalogued under a study of yellow fever vaccine responses in identical twins.

The source material was PBMCs. The receptors stem from a woman in her late teens or twenties in good health. CDR3s include the opening cysteine and the closing phenylalanine or tryptophan.

j_call v_call cdr3_aa
TRBJ2-5 TRBV24-1 CATGGRGETQYF
TRBJ2-2 TRBV11-2 CASSLREAGAFANTGELFF
TRBJ2-2 TRBV20-1 CSARSSDTGELFF
TRBJ2-7 TRBV20-1 CSARPTLGASYEQYF
TRBJ2-5 TRBV15 CATSRDLSGGPQTQYF
TRBJ1-2 TRBV10-3 CAITGQLTNYGYTF
TRBJ1-1 TRBV3-1 CASSQPYGAVMNTEAFF
TRBJ2-3 TRBV2 CASTDLGGSDTQYF
TRBJ2-3 TRBV10-3 CASAGGFTDTQYF
TRBJ1-2 TRBV12-3/TRBV12-4 CASSQRGGYTF
TRBJ2-2 TRBV7-2 CASSLVAGPNTGELFF
TRBJ2-5 TRBV5-1 CASSLGVSETQYF
TRBJ2-5 TRBV7-2 CASRPGQGKAETQYF
TRBJ2-4 TRBV7-9 CASSLVSGTEKNIQYF
TRBJ2-7 TRBV20-1 CSAMERDPPLFYEQYF
TRBJ1-2 TRBV27 CASSLSPTGIASYTF
TRBJ1-4 TRBV6-5 CASSYPRGREKLFF
TRBJ2-5 TRBV20-1 CSARVPGGPETQYF
TRBJ2-1 TRBV12-3/TRBV12-4 CASRFSNEQFF
TRBJ2-1 TRBV6-1 CASSEVGFNLF
TRBJ1-6 TRBV5-1 CASSLEGQGYSPLHF
TRBJ1-1 TRBV2 CASSELGDPQGALTTEAFF
TRBJ2-1 TRBV29-1 CSVEDGVAGHYNEQFF
TRBJ2-3 TRBV20-1 CSAGTSGTDTQYF
TRBJ1-4 TRBV12-5 CASGLVQGIGTNEKLFF
TRBJ2-1 TRBV20-1 CSATGGGYNEQFF
TRBJ2-2 TRBV2 CASLVALPGELFF
TRBJ1-5 TRBV12-3/TRBV12-4 CASSLWTLNQPQHF
TRBJ1-5 TRBV7-2 CASSFGQVGNQPQHF
TRBJ1-1 TRBV5-1 CASILGGSMNTEAFF
TRBJ1-2 TRBV5-1 CASSPFGGLTYGYTF
TRBJ2-2 TRBV5-1 CASSLEGLANTGELFF
TRBJ2-3 TRBV10-3 CAIRGTETDTQYF
TRBJ2-5 TRBV7-2 CASSSVRYREETQYF
TRBJ1-4 TRBV20-1 CSVTGGIEKLFF
TRBJ2-1 TRBV5-1 CASSSPSYNEQFF
TRBJ2-3 TRBV5-1 CASSSAMGRVSADTQYF
TRBJ1-1 TRBV7-8 CASSSTRGRNTEAFF
TRBJ2-2 TRBV5-5 CASSTLGDGTGELFF
TRBJ1-1 TRBV4-2 CASSQVAGQGLQAEAFF
TRBJ2-5 TRBV7-8 CASSLKPHETQYF
TRBJ2-5 TRBV10-3 CAISPGGGGQETQYF
TRBJ1-5 TRBV6-5 CASSYRPYSNQPQHF
TRBJ1-4 TRBV4-1 CASSQGSGVHLTNEKLFF
TRBJ1-2 TRBV5-6 CASSRDKSGYTF
TRBJ2-6 TRBV2 CASRPGSGANVLTF
TRBJ2-1 TRBV7-8 CASSLRRQDSYNEQFF
TRBJ1-2 TRBV5-6 CASSRTAGLDGYGYTF
TRBJ1-4 TRBV5-1 CASRDRTAGRELFF
TRBJ2-1 TRBV11-2 CASSLDHSGGAWNEQFF
TRBJ2-1 TRBV25-1 CASSEYYSTYNEQFF
TRBJ2-2 TRBV7-6 CASSPSIAGGNTGELFF
TRBJ2-1 TRBV10-3 CAIILASGTREDNEQFF
TRBJ1-1 TRBV5-1 CASSLRPPPGTAFF
TRBJ1-4 TRBV7-9 CASSLAQRGEKLFF